This entry concerns a single T cell receptor beta chain. The antigen is unknown. Quantitative 5'-RACE was performed with molecular barcodes, and it yielded the TCR beta libraries. TCRdb recomputed calls from the 5' RACE reads with MiXCR, one row per CDR3 protein. The sample consists of 650,000 to 800,000 distinct CDR3 sequences, 19% of them appearing once. The record originates from a study of CD8 T cells in ankylosing spondylitis. General study points: Blood from ankylosing spondylitis patients appeared to carry a characteristic roughly 8-variant TCR beta motif. Those disease-linked clones were CD8+; they were also relatively rare in peripheral blood. Previously reported in reactive arthritis synovial fluid and blood were some of the motif variants.

Germline values: CDR1 SEHNR, CDR2 FQNEAQ (reference sequence). The ends lost 2 bases at V and 3 bases at J; junction bases unmatched: 4. The CDR3 is 14 amino acids. This sequence was found in a male donor with ankylosing spondylitis. This sequence joins TRBV7-9 and TRBJ2-7; the match to TRBD1 covers 7 bases. Sequenced material: blood, either unsorted or a sorted T cell fraction (not recorded which). CDR3 loop: CASSLKGQFYEQYF. The CDR3 DNA reads TGTGCCAGCAGCTTAAAGGGACAGTTCTACGAGCAGTACTTC.